Listed below are T cell receptor beta chains from one sample, sequenced in a study of blood T cell repertoires in COVID-19. Some clones are missing from TCRdb's copy, which holds only in-frame ones; the method was immunoSEQ multiplex PCR. The data show fewer than 250,000 clones, with over 65% seen just once and approximately 2.6% held by the top ten. Sequencing input: peripheral blood. These receptor sequences come from a woman in her 70s with active or convalescent COVID-19. Both conserved end residues are part of each CDR3. A D gene is named only where the DNA matches it firmly. Some rows have no size entry. The others give once, few or many, or a class for an expanded clone.

CDR3 DNA: TGTGCCAGCAGCCAGAGTTGGGACAGGGAAGTCTTTGGCTACACCTTC; CDR3 protein: CASSQSWDREVFGYTF; clone size: NA; D gene: TRBD1; J gene: TRBJ1-2; V gene: TRBV3-1/TRBV3-2
CDR3 DNA: TGCGCCAGCAGCCAAGATGCGGGGGGCCAGACCTACGAGCAGTACTTC; CDR3 protein: CASSQDAGGQTYEQYF; clone size: NA; D gene: TRBD2; J gene: TRBJ2-7; V gene: TRBV4-1
CDR3 DNA: TGTGCCAGCAGCCTAAGATCGGGGGGTACGCAGTATTTT; CDR3 protein: CASSLRSGGTQYF; clone size: NA; D gene: TRBD2; J gene: TRBJ2-3; V gene: TRBV3-1/TRBV3-2
CDR3 DNA: TGCGCCAGCAGCCCTCGACTAGCGCAGGACTACGAGCAGTACTTC; CDR3 protein: CASSPRLAQDYEQYF; clone size: once; D gene: TRBD2; J gene: TRBJ2-7; V gene: TRBV5-1
CDR3 DNA: TGCGCCAGCAGCTTGGATGGTGGGGGGAGAAGGGAGACCCAGTACTTC; CDR3 protein: CASSLDGGGRRETQYF; clone size: few; D gene: NA; J gene: TRBJ2-5; V gene: TRBV5-1
CDR3 DNA: TGTGCCAGCAGCTCTGAGGGCGTGGGTGGCTACACCTTC; CDR3 protein: CASSSEGVGGYTF; clone size: NA; D gene: NA; J gene: TRBJ1-2; V gene: TRBV11-2
CDR3 DNA: TGTGCCAGCAGCTTACATGGACAGGTTGCCTACGAGCAGTACTTC; CDR3 protein: CASSLHGQVAYEQYF; clone size: NA; D gene: TRBD1; J gene: TRBJ2-7; V gene: TRBV7-2
CDR3 DNA: TGTGCCAGCGAAGGTAGCGGGATCTCCGGGGAGCTGTTTTTT; CDR3 protein: CASEGSGISGELFF; clone size: NA; D gene: TRBD2; J gene: TRBJ2-2; V gene: TRBV6-6
CDR3 DNA: TGTGCCACCAGCAGGGTTCCGGCGGGGACCTCCGAGCAGTACTTC; CDR3 protein: CATSRVPAGTSEQYF; clone size: NA; D gene: NA; J gene: TRBJ2-7; V gene: TRBV15
CDR3 DNA: TGTGCCAGCAATTATCCGGGGGGAGGTGGCAATCAGCCCCAGCATTTT; CDR3 protein: CASNYPGGGGNQPQHF; clone size: once; D gene: NA; J gene: TRBJ1-5; V gene: TRBV6-6
CDR3 DNA: TGTGCCAGCAGTTCAAGGGGGGGCTTCAATCAGCCCCAGCATTTT; CDR3 protein: CASSSRGGFNQPQHF; clone size: NA; D gene: NA; J gene: TRBJ1-5; V gene: TRBV2
CDR3 DNA: TGTGCCAGCAGTCTTCAGGGAATCCATAATTCACCCCTCCACTTT; CDR3 protein: CASSLQGIHNSPLHF; clone size: once; D gene: NA; J gene: TRBJ1-6; V gene: TRBV14
CDR3 DNA: TGTGCCAGCATCGAGGGGGGGGCCAATGAGCAGTTCTTC; CDR3 protein: CASIEGGANEQFF; clone size: NA; D gene: NA; J gene: TRBJ2-1; V gene: TRBV28
CDR3 DNA: TGTGCCAGCAGCCCGGGGACAGCCGTGGATCAGCCCCAGCATTTT; CDR3 protein: CASSPGTAVDQPQHF; clone size: NA; D gene: TRBD1; J gene: TRBJ1-5; V gene: TRBV5-8
CDR3 DNA: TGTGCCAGCAGTTTTGGACTAGCGGGAGCGGAGACCCAGTACTTC; CDR3 protein: CASSFGLAGAETQYF; clone size: NA; D gene: TRBD2; J gene: TRBJ2-5; V gene: TRBV28
CDR3 DNA: TGTGCCTGGAGTCACAGGGTTACTGAAAAACTGTTTTTT; CDR3 protein: CAWSHRVTEKLFF; clone size: NA; D gene: NA; J gene: TRBJ1-4; V gene: TRBV30
CDR3 DNA: TGTGCCAGCAGCCCTAGACTAGCCGCCCGAGGCGGAGTTACCTACGAGCAGTACTTC; CDR3 protein: CASSPRLAARGGVTYEQYF; clone size: NA; D gene: TRBD2; J gene: TRBJ2-7; V gene: TRBV11-3
CDR3 DNA: TGTGCCAGCAGCACTAATTCAGGGAATTCACCCCTCCACTTT; CDR3 protein: CASSTNSGNSPLHF; clone size: NA; D gene: NA; J gene: TRBJ1-6; V gene: TRBV7-9
CDR3 DNA: TGTGCCAGCAGCCCGAGGGACACCAGCTCCTACGAGCAGTACTTC; CDR3 protein: CASSPRDTSSYEQYF; clone size: few; D gene: NA; J gene: TRBJ2-7; V gene: TRBV9
CDR3 DNA: TGTGCCAGCAGCTTCCGGACAGGGGGCGAGGAGCAGTTCTTC; CDR3 protein: CASSFRTGGEEQFF; clone size: NA; D gene: TRBD1; J gene: TRBJ2-1; V gene: TRBV7-3
CDR3 DNA: TGTGCCAGCACCCTAAGCGACACCGGGGAGCTGTTTTTT; CDR3 protein: CASTLSDTGELFF; clone size: NA; D gene: NA; J gene: TRBJ2-2; V gene: TRBV3-1/TRBV3-2
CDR3 DNA: TGTGCCAGCAGCCTCGGGACAAATGGCTACACCTTC; CDR3 protein: CASSLGTNGYTF; clone size: NA; D gene: NA; J gene: TRBJ1-2; V gene: TRBV3-1/TRBV3-2
CDR3 DNA: TGTGCCAGCTCACCTACCGGGGGGTCCCAAGAGACCCAGTACTTC; CDR3 protein: CASSPTGGSQETQYF; clone size: NA; D gene: TRBD2; J gene: TRBJ2-5; V gene: TRBV18
CDR3 DNA: TGCGCCTCCCAAGGTGGGAGAGACTTCAATGAGCAGTTCTTC; CDR3 protein: CASQGGRDFNEQFF; clone size: NA; D gene: NA; J gene: TRBJ2-1; V gene: TRBV5-1
CDR3 DNA: TGTGCCAGCAGTATGCTAGCGGGAGGGAGCACAGATACGCAGTATTTT; CDR3 protein: CASSMLAGGSTDTQYF; clone size: NA; D gene: TRBD2; J gene: TRBJ2-3; V gene: TRBV2
CDR3 DNA: TGTGCCAGCACCCGAGGGGTGGGGACAAGCTCCTATAATTCACCCCTCCACTTT; CDR3 protein: CASTRGVGTSSYNSPLHF; clone size: few; D gene: NA; J gene: TRBJ1-6; V gene: TRBV27
CDR3 DNA: TGTGCCAGCAGTGACACTAAAGGACTAGCATATGAGCAGTTCTTC; CDR3 protein: CASSDTKGLAYEQFF; clone size: NA; D gene: TRBD2; J gene: TRBJ2-1; V gene: TRBV2
CDR3 DNA: TGTGCCAGCAGCCCATACGGTACCGGGACAGGGAAATCTTACGAGCAGTACTTC; CDR3 protein: CASSPYGTGTGKSYEQYF; clone size: NA; D gene: TRBD1; J gene: TRBJ2-7; V gene: TRBV3-1/TRBV3-2
CDR3 DNA: TGTGCCAGCAGTTTATATCGAGGCGGTGATGAAAAACTGTTTTTT; CDR3 protein: CASSLYRGGDEKLFF; clone size: NA; D gene: NA; J gene: TRBJ1-4; V gene: TRBV27
CDR3 DNA: TGTGCCTGGAGTGTAGGGACAGGAGAGACCCAGTACTTC; CDR3 protein: CAWSVGTGETQYF; clone size: NA; D gene: TRBD1; J gene: TRBJ2-5; V gene: TRBV30
CDR3 DNA: TGCGCCAGCAGCCCTGGACAGGGTAATGAAAAACTGTTTTTT; CDR3 protein: CASSPGQGNEKLFF; clone size: NA; D gene: TRBD1; J gene: TRBJ1-4; V gene: TRBV5-1
CDR3 DNA: TGCGCCAGCAGCTTGAGGGGGAACACTGAAGCTTTCTTT; CDR3 protein: CASSLRGNTEAFF; clone size: NA; D gene: NA; J gene: TRBJ1-1; V gene: TRBV5-1
CDR3 DNA: TGCAGCGTCGTTGGGGACAGCTCTGGAAACACCATATATTTT; CDR3 protein: CSVVGDSSGNTIYF; clone size: few; D gene: TRBD1; J gene: TRBJ1-3; V gene: TRBV29-1
CDR3 DNA: TGTGCCTGGAGTGTCGTACAGGTCTATGGCTACACCTTC; CDR3 protein: CAWSVVQVYGYTF; clone size: few; D gene: NA; J gene: TRBJ1-2; V gene: TRBV30
CDR3 DNA: TGTGCCAGCAGCTTAGCGGGCAGGGAACACGAGCAGTACTTC; CDR3 protein: CASSLAGREHEQYF; clone size: NA; D gene: NA; J gene: TRBJ2-7; V gene: TRBV11-2
CDR3 DNA: TGTGCCAGCAGCGTAGCCACAGGGGGACCCTACGAGCAGTACTTC; CDR3 protein: CASSVATGGPYEQYF; clone size: NA; D gene: TRBD1; J gene: TRBJ2-7; V gene: TRBV9
CDR3 DNA: TGTGCCAGCAAAATCGGACAGGTCTATGGCTACACCTTC; CDR3 protein: CASKIGQVYGYTF; clone size: NA; D gene: TRBD1; J gene: TRBJ1-2; V gene: TRBV28
CDR3 DNA: TGTGCCATCGCCCGGACTAGCGGGGGGGCAACAGATACGCAGTATTTT; CDR3 protein: CAIARTSGGATDTQYF; clone size: NA; D gene: TRBD2; J gene: TRBJ2-3; V gene: TRBV10-3
CDR3 DNA: TGCGCCAGCAGCAAACAGGGGCCCGAGGACGAGCAGTACTTC; CDR3 protein: CASSKQGPEDEQYF; clone size: few; D gene: TRBD1; J gene: TRBJ2-7; V gene: TRBV4-1